Sequencing of this TCR beta chain was carried out in a study of cytomegalovirus exposure and HLA in healthy donors. Study observations and caveats: Most TCR sequences were seen very rarely across donors, but some public TCRs occurred in many.

This clone has a handful of counts. What it recognizes is unknown. PCR was performed using 60 Vbeta and 13 Jbeta primers. Profiled with immunoSEQ multiplex PCR; TCRdb holds only in-frame clones, not every one. The sample carries 150,000 to 250,000 clones, 79% recorded once. This CDR3 has 14 residues. Germline CDR1 is LNHDA and CDR2 is SQIVND (reference sequence). With 0 bases removed from V and 2 bases from J, the gap between germline ends came to 5 bases. The specimen sequenced was PBMCs. This receptor was identified in a girl aged 5-17 years in good health and CMV-seropositive. The chain uses TRBV19 and TRBJ2-1; D not resolved. The CDR3: CASSIEETYNEQFF. Here the CDR3 DNA reads TGTGCCAGTAGTATAGAAGAGACCTACAATGAGCAGTTCTTC.